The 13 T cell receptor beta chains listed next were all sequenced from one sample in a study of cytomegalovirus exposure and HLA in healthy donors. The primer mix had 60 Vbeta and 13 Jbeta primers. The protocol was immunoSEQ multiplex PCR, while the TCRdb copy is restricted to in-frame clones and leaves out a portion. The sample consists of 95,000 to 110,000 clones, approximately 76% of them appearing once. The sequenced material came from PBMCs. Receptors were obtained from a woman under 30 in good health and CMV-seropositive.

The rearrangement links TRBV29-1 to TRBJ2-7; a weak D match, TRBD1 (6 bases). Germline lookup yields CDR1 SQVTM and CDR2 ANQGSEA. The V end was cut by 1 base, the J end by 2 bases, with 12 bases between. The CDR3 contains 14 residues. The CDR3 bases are TGCAGCGTTGAAGGGGGGCAGGCCCCCTACGAGCAGTACTTC. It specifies CSVEGGQAPYEQYF.

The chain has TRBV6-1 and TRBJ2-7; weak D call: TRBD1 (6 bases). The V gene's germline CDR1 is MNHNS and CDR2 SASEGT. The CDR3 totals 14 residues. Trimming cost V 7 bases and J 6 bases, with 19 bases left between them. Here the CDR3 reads CASTVVGGPLEQYF. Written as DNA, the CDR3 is TGTGCCAGCACGGTAGTTGGGGGCCCCCTCGAGCAGTACTTC.

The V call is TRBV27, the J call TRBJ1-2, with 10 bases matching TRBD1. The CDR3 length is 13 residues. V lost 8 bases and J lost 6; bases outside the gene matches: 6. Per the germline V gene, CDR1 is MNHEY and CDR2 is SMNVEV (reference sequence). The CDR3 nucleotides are TGTGCCAGCTACCGACAGGGGGCGAATGGCTACACCTTC. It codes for CASYRQGANGYTF.

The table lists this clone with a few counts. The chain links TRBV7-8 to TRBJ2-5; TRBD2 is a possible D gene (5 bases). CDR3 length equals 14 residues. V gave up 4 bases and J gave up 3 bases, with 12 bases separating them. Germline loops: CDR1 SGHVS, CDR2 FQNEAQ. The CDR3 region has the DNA TGTGCCAGCAGCTCCTTCGAGGGTAAAGAGACCCAGTACTTC. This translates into CASSSFEGKETQYF.

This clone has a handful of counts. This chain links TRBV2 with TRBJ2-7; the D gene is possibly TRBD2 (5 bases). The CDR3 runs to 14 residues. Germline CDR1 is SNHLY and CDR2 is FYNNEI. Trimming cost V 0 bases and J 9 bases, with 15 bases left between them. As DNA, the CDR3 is TGTGCCAGCAGTGAAGCGGACTCCGCCTTGGGGCAGTACTTC. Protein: CASSEADSALGQYF.

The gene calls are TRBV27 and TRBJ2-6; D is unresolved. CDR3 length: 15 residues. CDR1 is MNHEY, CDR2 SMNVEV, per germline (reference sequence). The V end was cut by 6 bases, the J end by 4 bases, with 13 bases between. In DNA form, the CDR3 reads TGTGCCAGCAGGCCTACCTGGGCCGGGGCCAACGTCCTGACTTTC. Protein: CASRPTWAGANVLTF. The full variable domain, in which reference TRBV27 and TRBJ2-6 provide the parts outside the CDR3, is EAQVTQNPRYLITVTGKKLTVTCSQNMNHEYMSWYRQDPGLGLRQIYYSMNVEVTDKGDVPEGYKVSRKEKRNFPLILESPSPNQTSLYFCASRPTWAGANVLTFGAGSRLTVL.

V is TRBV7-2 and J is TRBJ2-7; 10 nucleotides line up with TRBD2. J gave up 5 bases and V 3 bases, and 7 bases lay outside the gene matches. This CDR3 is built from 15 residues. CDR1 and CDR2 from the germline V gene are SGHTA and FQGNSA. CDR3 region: CASSFLSGRAHEQYF. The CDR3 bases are TGTGCCAGCAGCTTCCTGAGCGGGAGGGCCCACGAGCAGTACTTC.

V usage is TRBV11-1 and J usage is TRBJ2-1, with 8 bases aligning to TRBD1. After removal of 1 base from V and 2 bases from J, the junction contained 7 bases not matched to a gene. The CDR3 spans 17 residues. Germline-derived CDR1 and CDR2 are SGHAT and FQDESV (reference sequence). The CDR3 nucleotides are TGTGCCAGCAGCTTAGGTCCCGGACAGGGAACCTACAATGAGCAGTTCTTC. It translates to CASSLGPGQGTYNEQFF. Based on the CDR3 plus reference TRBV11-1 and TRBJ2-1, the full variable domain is EAEVAQSPRYKITEKSQAVAFWCDPISGHATLYWYRQILGQGPELLVQFQDESVVDDSQLPKDRFSAERLKGVDSTLKIQPAELGDSAMYLCASSLGPGQGTYNEQFFGPGTRLTVL.

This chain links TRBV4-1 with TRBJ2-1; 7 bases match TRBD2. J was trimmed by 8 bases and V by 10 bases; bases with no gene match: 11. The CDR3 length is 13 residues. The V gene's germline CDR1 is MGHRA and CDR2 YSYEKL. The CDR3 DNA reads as TGCGCCACCGCTCGCGGGAGTAACTATGAGCAGTTCTTC. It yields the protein CATARGSNYEQFF.

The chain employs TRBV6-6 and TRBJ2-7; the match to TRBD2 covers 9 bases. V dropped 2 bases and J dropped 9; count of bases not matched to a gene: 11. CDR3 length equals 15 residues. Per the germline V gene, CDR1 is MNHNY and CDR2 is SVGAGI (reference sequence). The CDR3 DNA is TGTGCCAGCAGTTACGGGGTAGCGGGAGAAAAGGTGCAGTACTTC. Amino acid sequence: CASSYGVAGEKVQYF.

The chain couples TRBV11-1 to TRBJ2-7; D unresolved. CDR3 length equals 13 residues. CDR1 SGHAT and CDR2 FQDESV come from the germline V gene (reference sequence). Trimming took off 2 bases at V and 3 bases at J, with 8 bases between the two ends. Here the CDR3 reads CASSLQRLYEQYF. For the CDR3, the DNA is TGTGCCAGCAGCTTACAGAGACTCTACGAGCAGTACTTC.

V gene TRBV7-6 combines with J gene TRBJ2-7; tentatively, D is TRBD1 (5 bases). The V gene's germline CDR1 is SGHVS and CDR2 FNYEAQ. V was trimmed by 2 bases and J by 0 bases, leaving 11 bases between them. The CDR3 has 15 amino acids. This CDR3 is CASSLQGAGSYEQYF. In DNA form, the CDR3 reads TGTGCCAGCAGCTTACAAGGGGCCGGCTCCTACGAGCAGTACTTC.

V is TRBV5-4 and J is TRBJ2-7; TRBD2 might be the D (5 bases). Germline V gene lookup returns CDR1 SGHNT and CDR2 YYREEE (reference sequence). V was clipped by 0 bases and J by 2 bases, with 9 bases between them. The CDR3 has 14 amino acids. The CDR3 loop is CASSLDGLPYEQYF. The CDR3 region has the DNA TGTGCCAGCAGCTTGGACGGACTTCCCTACGAGCAGTACTTC.